The T cell receptor (beta chain) described here comes from a study of blood T cell repertoires in COVID-19. In the study overall: The United States, Italy and Spain supplied acute and convalescent COVID-19 samples. T cells, B-cell-depleted T cells, or PBMCs provided the cDNA or gDNA that served as material.

This clone has a handful of counts. Under the authors' procedure: Estimated nucleated cell counts came from reference gene primer amplification. The method was immunoSEQ multiplex PCR; TCRdb's version includes in-frame clones alone and lacks a portion of them. V and J calls plus clone size are reproduced from that table; the DNA served to infer D and trimming. The sample has around 120,000 clones; more than 60% are singletons. This TCR came from an older man with acute or convalescent COVID-19. The sequencing sample was made of peripheral blood.

The CDR3 protein is CASSIRGECEPQHF. CDR3 nucleotides: TGTGCCAGCAGCATTCGGGGTGAGTGCGAGCCCCAGCATTTT. V is TRBV11-2 and J is TRBJ1-5; D not resolved. This CDR3 is built from 14 residues. V dropped 5 bases and J dropped 8 bases, with 16 bases sitting between them. Per the germline V gene, CDR1 is SGHAT and CDR2 is FQNNGV.